The rows below give T cell receptor beta chains drawn from one sample of a study of somatic mutations in cytotoxic T cells in rheumatoid arthritis. Generated by immunoSEQ multiplex PCR, the TCRdb table keeps only in-frame clones and is missing some. The data show about 25,000 clones, 74% seen once. Sequences were obtained from CD8+ T cells sorted from blood. The receptors shown here come from a woman in her late teens or twenties in good health. Each CDR3 is given with its conserved first and last residue.

v_gene: TRBV6-1; j_gene: TRBJ2-2; CDR3aa: CASKVHTGELFF
v_gene: TRBV9; j_gene: TRBJ2-1; CDR3aa: CASEAGDGYNEQFF
v_gene: TRBV21-1; j_gene: TRBJ2-2; CDR3aa: CASSGSSGGENTGELFF
v_gene: TRBV7-9; j_gene: TRBJ2-1; CDR3aa: CASSPGTIDNEQFF
v_gene: TRBV28; j_gene: TRBJ1-1; CDR3aa: CASRADWETSMNTEAFF
v_gene: TRBV10-3; j_gene: TRBJ1-5; CDR3aa: CAISVLPGGNQPQHF
v_gene: TRBV5-6; j_gene: TRBJ2-3; CDR3aa: CASSWRDTQYF
v_gene: TRBV7-9; j_gene: TRBJ1-3; CDR3aa: CASSLVVLAGNTIYF
v_gene: TRBV5-6; j_gene: TRBJ2-1; CDR3aa: CASSLDPGRALHEQFF
v_gene: TRBV11-2; j_gene: TRBJ1-4; CDR3aa: CASSSDPTGEKLFF
v_gene: TRBV30; j_gene: TRBJ1-3; CDR3aa: CAWRSQGASGNTIYF
v_gene: TRBV28; j_gene: TRBJ2-3; CDR3aa: CASSLETDTQYF
v_gene: TRBV29-1; j_gene: TRBJ2-1; CDR3aa: CSVEERLAAYNEQFF
v_gene: TRBV6-6; j_gene: TRBJ1-4; CDR3aa: CATRGGTGWDEKLFF
v_gene: TRBV11-2; j_gene: TRBJ2-3; CDR3aa: CASSLTPDTQYF
v_gene: TRBV11-1; j_gene: TRBJ2-1; CDR3aa: CASRKRQGAGNEQFF
v_gene: TRBV4-1; j_gene: TRBJ2-5; CDR3aa: CASSQETGLVGGTQYF
v_gene: TRBV6-5; j_gene: TRBJ1-1; CDR3aa: CASSSQGRWTEAFF
v_gene: TRBV15; j_gene: TRBJ2-7; CDR3aa: CATSRDWDRDEQYF
v_gene: TRBV2; j_gene: TRBJ2-5; CDR3aa: CASSYYAGGQETQYF
v_gene: TRBV6-1; j_gene: TRBJ1-5; CDR3aa: CASSERRGDNQPQHF
v_gene: TRBV25-1; j_gene: TRBJ1-1; CDR3aa: CASSDTGNTEAFF
v_gene: TRBV27; j_gene: TRBJ1-1; CDR3aa: CASSLRVENTEAFF
v_gene: TRBV2; j_gene: TRBJ2-5; CDR3aa: CASSGSGQGRVSETQYF
v_gene: TRBV6-6; j_gene: TRBJ1-2; CDR3aa: CASSQGGLGYGYTF
v_gene: TRBV4-1; j_gene: TRBJ2-7; CDR3aa: CASSQEQLESEQYF
v_gene: TRBV9; j_gene: TRBJ1-1; CDR3aa: CASSVHENTEAFF
v_gene: TRBV30; j_gene: TRBJ2-2; CDR3aa: CAWSGVSGFTGELFF
v_gene: TRBV29-1; j_gene: TRBJ2-3; CDR3aa: CSVGGLAGGDTQYF
v_gene: TRBV7-6; j_gene: TRBJ2-1; CDR3aa: CASSSPGGNYNEQFF
v_gene: TRBV13; j_gene: TRBJ2-6; CDR3aa: CASSPGTGPGANVLTF
v_gene: TRBV7-2; j_gene: TRBJ1-1; CDR3aa: CASSPRDRGPLTEAFF
v_gene: TRBV27; j_gene: TRBJ2-5; CDR3aa: CANKETQYF
v_gene: TRBV29-1; j_gene: TRBJ1-1; CDR3aa: CSVGRGWAGTEAFF
v_gene: TRBV4-1; j_gene: TRBJ2-2; CDR3aa: CASSMTSGNTGELFF
v_gene: TRBV7-6; j_gene: TRBJ2-2; CDR3aa: CASRQNTGELFF
v_gene: TRBV6-1; j_gene: TRBJ2-2; CDR3aa: CASSTSGSPTGELFF
v_gene: TRBV7-9; j_gene: TRBJ1-4; CDR3aa: CASSQGTAFNEKLFF
v_gene: TRBV5-1; j_gene: TRBJ2-7; CDR3aa: CASSLTGSSYEQYF
v_gene: TRBV27; j_gene: TRBJ2-3; CDR3aa: CASSPPSGNTDTQYF
v_gene: TRBV2; j_gene: TRBJ1-1; CDR3aa: CASSRPLDTEAFF
v_gene: TRBV28; j_gene: TRBJ2-1; CDR3aa: CASSFPRETYNEQFF
v_gene: TRBV15; j_gene: TRBJ2-1; CDR3aa: CATSRADNNEQFF
v_gene: TRBV18; j_gene: TRBJ2-1; CDR3aa: CASSPRGSLNEQFF
v_gene: TRBV2; j_gene: TRBJ2-3; CDR3aa: CASSAVSGDTQYF
v_gene: TRBV11-2; j_gene: TRBJ2-5; CDR3aa: CASSLVRGTQETQYF
v_gene: TRBV28; j_gene: TRBJ1-6; CDR3aa: CASSLPSGQGNAPLHF
v_gene: TRBV7-8; j_gene: TRBJ2-2; CDR3aa: CASSLGTGELFF
v_gene: TRBV11-1; j_gene: TRBJ1-1; CDR3aa: CASSARQGVNTEAFF
v_gene: TRBV6-5; j_gene: TRBJ2-1; CDR3aa: CASSYYPGRGNEQFF